Listed below are T cell receptor beta chains from one sample, sequenced in a study of technical replicates of blood from a handful of donors. This table comes from immunoSEQ multiplex PCR, and its TCRdb copy is limited to in-frame clones, with some not included. The sample consists of tens of thousands of clones, roughly 98% of them appearing once. Sequenced input: T cells isolated from PBMCs. Every receptor here comes from a human donor in good health. CDR3s leave out the opening cysteine and the closing phenylalanine or tryptophan. Only some rows state a clone size, as once, few, many or a class for expanded clones.

J,V,size,CDR3
TRBJ1-2,TRBV5-1,NA,ASGWTGTGFTNYGYT
TRBJ2-7,TRBV7-9,NA,ASSLEYNEQY
TRBJ1-1,TRBV5-1,NA,ASSSGGSTEAF
TRBJ2-4,TRBV7-2,NA,ASSLDLAGGGSLQY
TRBJ2-7,TRBV11-2,NA,ASSFENYEQY
TRBJ2-7,TRBV6-5,NA,ASSYSTGSEDEQY
TRBJ2-7,TRBV28,NA,ASSPQVSYEQY
TRBJ1-5,TRBV7-2,NA,ASSLESVPPGQH
TRBJ2-1,TRBV29-1,NA,SVGGTSVSTDEQF
TRBJ2-7,TRBV18,once,ASSAGTGTVEQY
TRBJ1-5,TRBV28,NA,ASSEWDSYQPQH
TRBJ1-2,TRBV15,once,ATSRDRGYGYT
TRBJ1-4,TRBV19,NA,ATRTGSHEKLF
TRBJ2-5,TRBV7-2,NA,ASSFFGQGRETQY
TRBJ1-2,TRBV5-1,NA,ASSSRDRGSYGYT
TRBJ2-7,TRBV11-3,NA,ASSPGLEQY
TRBJ2-2,TRBV4-2,NA,ASSQGLGANTGELF
TRBJ1-3,TRBV6-1,NA,ASSEGYRGNTIY
TRBJ2-7,TRBV28,NA,ASSLPTGTGLHEQY
TRBJ2-1,TRBV18,NA,ASSPPGLADYNEQF
TRBJ1-5,TRBV6-4,NA,ASSDRGGSQPQH
TRBJ1-4,TRBV10-3,NA,AIRQTGSEKLF
TRBJ1-3,TRBV30,few,ASRRGGTGNTIY
TRBJ2-1,TRBV4-1,once,ASRKGGGEQF
TRBJ2-7,TRBV5-1,NA,ASSNGNLYEQY
TRBJ1-2,TRBV14,NA,ASSQVDGASTRGYGYT
TRBJ1-5,TRBV2,once,ASSELGQGYGNQPQH
TRBJ2-4,TRBV6-6,NA,ASREREVQY
TRBJ2-7,TRBV28,NA,ASRPPTSGIPYEQY
TRBJ1-5,TRBV7-9,NA,ASSLVGTEGNQPQH
TRBJ2-7,TRBV27,NA,ASSLGLTYEQY
TRBJ2-3,TRBV9,NA,ASSAEGGSHTDTQY
TRBJ1-1,TRBV13,NA,ASSLGGPLNTEAF
TRBJ2-1,TRBV30,NA,AWTNSGLAGGSYNEQF
TRBJ2-1,TRBV5-1,NA,ASSILAGEVNEQF
TRBJ2-7,TRBV6-5,NA,ASSSGGSYEQY
TRBJ1-1,TRBV25-1,NA,ASTRGSTEAF
TRBJ1-2,TRBV13,NA,ASSSQGVNEGYT
TRBJ1-4,TRBV29-1,once,SVIQGTEKLF
TRBJ2-5,TRBV6-1,NA,ASSEIAEETQY
TRBJ2-3,TRBV11-1,NA,ASSFLAGDLSSTDTQY
TRBJ1-2,TRBV6-1,NA,ASSENRNYGYT
TRBJ2-2,TRBV27,NA,ASSLKAGSNTGELF
TRBJ2-5,TRBV4-3,NA,ASSRSGRSDQETQY
TRBJ2-7,TRBV6-5,NA,ASSYSSGQLPYEQY
TRBJ2-2,TRBV19,once,ASSIIGAGELF
TRBJ1-2,TRBV6-5,NA,ASSRLYGYT
TRBJ2-2,TRBV9,once,ASSAGAPNTGELF
TRBJ2-1,TRBV7-2,NA,ASSRLADFYNEQF
TRBJ1-2,TRBV7-9,NA,ASSFRGPNYGYT
TRBJ1-1,TRBV6-7,NA,ASRLNGQGKAF